This is a list of T cell receptor beta chains from one sample in a study of blood T cell repertoires in COVID-19. TCRdb's table, derived via immunoSEQ multiplex PCR, lists solely in-frame clones and lacks some. The repertoire holds some 330,000 clones, approximately 87% seen once, with roughly 2% in the top ten. The specimen sequenced was PBMCs or T cells enriched from blood (not recorded which). The receptors here all came from a man in his forties or fifties in a cohort exposed to, infected with or recovered from COVID-19 (not recorded which). The CDR3 runs from the conserved cysteine through the conserved F or W. The D gene is left open where the match is weak. The size field is filled for only some rows; it gives once, few, many or a size class.

D gene | J gene | V gene | clone size | CDR3 DNA | CDR3 protein
- | TRBJ1-2 | TRBV30 | - | TGTGCCTGGAGTGTCCCAGGGGCCTCTAACTATGGCTACACCTTC | CAWSVPGASNYGYTF
TRBD1 | TRBJ2-5 | TRBV24-1 | - | TGTGCCACCAGCCCTGGGACAGGGGGTGGCGAGACCCAGTACTTC | CATSPGTGGGETQYF
- | TRBJ1-3 | TRBV6-5 | few | TGTGCCAGCAACGACAGGAAGGCTGGAAACACCATATATTTT | CASNDRKAGNTIYF
- | TRBJ1-2 | TRBV19 | - | TGTGCCAGTATCACCGAGGGCTACACCTTC | CASITEGYTF
- | TRBJ2-1 | TRBV12-2 | - | TGTGCAAGTCGCTTCGCGGGGGCCTTGGGGGAGGGGTCCTACAATGAGCAGTTCTTC | CASRFAGALGEGSYNEQFF
- | TRBJ1-2 | TRBV6-2/TRBV6-3 | - | TGTGCCAGCAGCGATCACTACAGGGCTGGCTACACCTTC | CASSDHYRAGYTF
- | TRBJ2-7 | TRBV18 | - | TGTGCCAGCTCACCGTTTGCGGGCGCCAGCTCCTACGAGCAGTACTTC | CASSPFAGASSYEQYF
- | TRBJ1-3 | TRBV12-5 | - | TGTGCTACAAAATACAGAGTTAGGAACACCATATATTTT | CATKYRVRNTIYF
- | TRBJ2-3 | TRBV6-6 | - | TGTGCCAGCAGTTACCGCGGTAGCACAGATACGCAGTATTTT | CASSYRGSTDTQYF
TRBD1 | TRBJ1-1 | TRBV10-3 | - | TGTGCCATCAGTGAGGGCAGGGGGCAGGGTGAAGCTTTCTTT | CAISEGRGQGEAFF
TRBD1 | TRBJ2-7 | TRBV5-1 | - | TGCGCCAGCAGAAGCGGGACAGGGAACTCCTACGAGCAGTACTTC | CASRSGTGNSYEQYF
- | TRBJ1-1 | TRBV5-4 | - | TGTGCCAGCAGCTTGGATAGTGAAGCTTTCTTT | CASSLDSEAFF
- | TRBJ2-2 | TRBV7-3 | - | TGTGCCAGCAGCCAGTACGCCGGGGAGCTGTTTTTT | CASSQYAGELFF
- | TRBJ2-5 | TRBV19 | - | TGTGCCAGTAGTATAGCGGGAGCCCTAGGGACCCAGTACTTC | CASSIAGALGTQYF
TRBD2 | TRBJ2-3 | TRBV7-9 | few | TGTGCCAGCAGCTACACTAGCGGGAGTTCAGATACGCAGTATTTT | CASSYTSGSSDTQYF
- | TRBJ2-4 | TRBV9 | - | TGTGCCAGCAGCGTTGCCGCGGCCAAAAACATTCAGTACTTC | CASSVAAAKNIQYF
TRBD2 | TRBJ2-3 | TRBV12-5 | - | TGTGCTAGTGGTTTGGTAACAAGCGGGATGCAGTATTTT | CASGLVTSGMQYF
- | TRBJ2-7 | TRBV19 | - | TGTGCCAGTAGCCGCACAGGTCGTGGTGGAAACGAGCAGTACTTC | CASSRTGRGGNEQYF
TRBD1 | TRBJ2-7 | TRBV29-1 | - | TGCAGCGTCCACAGGGGGACAGGCGAGCAGTACTTC | CSVHRGTGEQYF
TRBD2 | TRBJ2-3 | TRBV3-1/TRBV3-2 | - | TGTGCCAGCAGCGCCAGACTAGCGGCTAGCACAGATACGCAGTATTTT | CASSARLAASTDTQYF
- | TRBJ2-7 | TRBV18 | - | TGTGCCAGCTCACCGCAGGTGTCAGTTTCCTACGAGCAGTACTTC | CASSPQVSVSYEQYF
TRBD2 | TRBJ2-1 | TRBV9 | many | TGTGCCAGCAGCGCCCCCACTAGCGGGAGGGCCAGAGAGCAGTTCTTC | CASSAPTSGRAREQFF
TRBD2 | TRBJ2-1 | TRBV6-5 | - | TGTGCCAGCACCCCGGGGAGCGGGAGTTACAATGAGCAGTTCTTC | CASTPGSGSYNEQFF
TRBD1 | TRBJ1-2 | TRBV7-9 | few | TGTGCCAGCAGCTTAGGGGACAGGCATGGCTACACCTTC | CASSLGDRHGYTF
TRBD2 | TRBJ2-1 | TRBV4-1 | - | TGCGCCAGCAGCCAAGAAGGGACTAGCGGCAATGAGCAGTTCTTC | CASSQEGTSGNEQFF
- | TRBJ1-2 | TRBV27 | once | TGTGCCAGCAGCCAAAGGGGGGAGGGCTATGGCTACACCTTC | CASSQRGEGYGYTF
TRBD1 | TRBJ1-6 | TRBV29-1 | once | TGCAGCGTGAGGGACAGGGCCTATAATTCACCCCTCCACTTT | CSVRDRAYNSPLHF
- | TRBJ2-1 | TRBV9 | once | TGTGCCAGCAGCGTTTCTTGGGACACCTCCTACAATGAGCAGTTCTTC | CASSVSWDTSYNEQFF
- | TRBJ1-2 | TRBV7-9 | - | TGTGCCAGCAGCTTATGGGCCACAACTAACTATGGCTACACCTTC | CASSLWATTNYGYTF
- | TRBJ2-7 | TRBV7-2 | - | TGTGCCAGCAGCTTAGGGCAGCTGGGCTCTTACGAGCAGTACTTC | CASSLGQLGSYEQYF
TRBD1 | TRBJ2-3 | TRBV12-5 | - | TGTGCTAGTGTACAGGGGGCTGGTCCTAGCACAGATACGCAGTATTTT | CASVQGAGPSTDTQYF
TRBD1 | TRBJ2-1 | TRBV18 | - | TGTGCCAGCTCATTGGGACAGGGGATTTTGGATGAGCAGTTCTTC | CASSLGQGILDEQFF
- | TRBJ2-1 | TRBV10-2 | - | TGCGCCAGCAGTCAGCAAGCGGGTGAGCAGTTCTTC | CASSQQAGEQFF
TRBD1 | TRBJ1-6 | TRBV2 | - | TGTGCCAGCAGGCCGGGACAGAATAATTCACCCCTCCACTTT | CASRPGQNNSPLHF
TRBD2 | TRBJ2-7 | TRBV7-2 | - | TGTGCCAGCAGCCAGAGAGCGGGAGGTTACGAGCAGTACTTC | CASSQRAGGYEQYF
- | TRBJ2-3 | TRBV19 | once | TGTGCCAGTAGTATCCAGCGGGGCACAGATACGCAGTATTTT | CASSIQRGTDTQYF
TRBD1 | TRBJ1-5 | TRBV5-4 | - | TGTGCCAGCAGCTTGGACAGGGGTCAGCCCCAGCATTTT | CASSLDRGQPQHF
TRBD2 | TRBJ2-3 | TRBV7-2 | - | TGTGCCAGCCATGATCCGGGAGGCAGCACAGATACGCAGTATTTT | CASHDPGGSTDTQYF
- | TRBJ1-1 | TRBV27 | - | TGTGCCAGCAGTTTAATCCCGGGTGAAGCTTTCTTT | CASSLIPGEAFF
TRBD1 | TRBJ2-7 | TRBV3-1/TRBV3-2 | - | TGTGCCAGCAGCATCCAGGGGACAGGCCGCTCCTACGAGCAGTACTTC | CASSIQGTGRSYEQYF